Listed below are T cell receptor beta chains from one sample, sequenced in a study of cytomegalovirus exposure and HLA in healthy donors. TCRdb's copy holds only in-frame clones and misses some; the assay was immunoSEQ multiplex PCR. This repertoire includes about 50,000 clones. The material sequenced was PBMCs. All receptors derive from a man between 18 and 35 years old in good health and CMV-seropositive. Each CDR3 is given with its conserved first and last residue. D genes are given only for firm matches. The size field is filled for only some rows; it gives once, few, many or a size class.

TGTGCCAGCAAGACAGGGGGCGACGGCACAGATACGCAGTATTTT CASKTGGDGTDTQYF TRBJ2-3 15 TRBV28 . TRBD1
TGTGCCAGCAGTGAATCTCTAGCGGGAGGAGGCGAGCAGTACTTC CASSESLAGGGEQYF TRBJ2-7 15 TRBV2 . TRBD2
TGCGCCAGCAGCCAAACCAGGCCAGGGCTAGCGGCGATAACAGATACGCAGTATTTT CASSQTRPGLAAITDTQYF TRBJ2-3 19 TRBV4-1 . TRBD2
TGTGCCAGTAGTCAGGGCAGGAGAAATGGCTACACCTTC CASSQGRRNGYTF TRBJ1-2 13 TRBV19 . .
TGTGCCTGGAGTGTACTTCGACTAGATGTTTGGAACAACAATGAGCAGTTCTTC CAWSVLRLDVWNNNEQFF TRBJ2-1 18 TRBV30 . .
TGTGCCAGCAGCCTGGGCGAAAACATTCAGTACTTC CASSLGENIQYF TRBJ2-4 12 TRBV5-4 . .
TGTGCCAGCAGCCAAGGCAGGGCCACTGAAGCTTTCTTT CASSQGRATEAFF TRBJ1-1 13 TRBV5-3 . .
TGTGCCAGCACGTGGGGGGAACAGCCCCAGCATTTT CASTWGEQPQHF TRBJ1-5 12 TRBV2 . .
TGTGCCAGCAGACCCGGGACAGCGAACACCGGGGAGCTGTTTTTT CASRPGTANTGELFF TRBJ2-2 15 TRBV7-9 . TRBD1
TGTGCCAGCAGCGACAGGGAAGGGGCAGCGGAGACCCAGTACTTC CASSDREGAAETQYF TRBJ2-5 15 TRBV25-1 . TRBD1
TGCAGCGTTGAAGGACAGGCCTCCTATGGCTACACCTTC CSVEGQASYGYTF TRBJ1-2 13 TRBV29-1 . .
TGTGCCAGCAGCGGGAGTGATACGCAGTATTTT CASSGSDTQYF TRBJ2-3 11 TRBV9 . .
TGTGCCAGTAGTATAGGGGCGGGGATGCAGTACTTC CASSIGAGMQYF TRBJ2-7 12 TRBV19 . .
TGTGCCAGCAGTGACGGGACTAGTGGGGCCAACGTCCTGACTTTC CASSDGTSGANVLTF TRBJ2-6 15 TRBV6-4 . TRBD2
TGTGCCAGCGGAAAACAGGGGGATTACCAAGAGACCCAGTACTTC CASGKQGDYQETQYF TRBJ2-5 15 TRBV27 . TRBD1
TGCGCCAGCAGCCAAGGTACTAGCGGGAGGGCCGAAGAGCAGTACTTC CASSQGTSGRAEEQYF TRBJ2-7 16 TRBV4-1 . TRBD2
TGCGCCAGCAGCAGGGGGATTGATCTAGGCGAGCAGTACTTC CASSRGIDLGEQYF TRBJ2-7 14 TRBV5-1 . .
TGTGCCAGCAGTCTATTACAGGGGAACACTGAAGCTTTCTTT CASSLLQGNTEAFF TRBJ1-1 14 TRBV27 . .
TGCGCCAGCACCTTAGCGGGAGGAGGGGTAGATACGCAGTATTTT CASTLAGGGVDTQYF TRBJ2-3 15 TRBV5-1 . TRBD2
TGTGCCATCAGTGAGTCGCCGACAGGGGGCAGCACCATATATTTT CAISESPTGGSTIYF TRBJ1-3 15 TRBV10-3 . TRBD1
TGCACCAGCAGCCAAGATTCGGCCTACGAGCAGTACTTC CTSSQDSAYEQYF TRBJ2-7 13 TRBV1 . .
TGTGCCAGCAGCCAAGAAGAGGGCCGGTGGAATGAGCAGTTCTTC CASSQEEGRWNEQFF TRBJ2-1 15 TRBV4-2 . .
TGTGCCAGCAGCTTACTTGCGGGAGACGGCAATGAGCAGTTCTTC CASSLLAGDGNEQFF TRBJ2-1 15 TRBV7-7 . TRBD2
TGCGCCAGCAGCCCGGGACTGGCGGGTGGGGGAGAGACCCAGTACTTC CASSPGLAGGGETQYF TRBJ2-5 16 TRBV5-1 . .
TGTGCCAGCAGTTTATCCCCACTAGCCCAAGAGACCCAGTACTTC CASSLSPLAQETQYF TRBJ2-5 15 TRBV27 . .
TGTGCCAGCAGCTCACCGGCGTGGACTGGCGGTCGCACCGGGGAGCTGTTTTTT CASSSPAWTGGRTGELFF TRBJ2-2 18 TRBV11-2 . .
TGTGCCAGCAGCGCGGACAGCTATAGCAATCAGCCCCAGCATTTT CASSADSYSNQPQHF TRBJ1-5 15 TRBV7-3 . .
TGCGCCAGCAGCTTAGACAGGGAAAATTCTAACTATGGCTACACCTTC CASSLDRENSNYGYTF TRBJ1-2 16 TRBV5-1 . TRBD1
TGTGCCAGCAGTTTATTTGGGACAGGGGGGGAAAAACTGTTTTTT CASSLFGTGGEKLFF TRBJ1-4 15 TRBV28 . TRBD1
TGCGCCAGCAGCCGTTGGGGGGGGACTGGGGCCAACGTCCTGACTTTC CASSRWGGTGANVLTF TRBJ2-6 16 TRBV5-1 . TRBD2
TGCGCCAGCAGCTCGACAGGGAATCACGAGCAGTACTTC CASSSTGNHEQYF TRBJ2-7 13 TRBV5-1 . TRBD1
TGTGCCGGACAGGGACAGGGCTGGAACACTGAAGCTTTCTTT CAGQGQGWNTEAFF TRBJ1-1 14 TRBV30 . TRBD1
TGCGCCAGCGGTTGGACAGCCGCTAATGAGCAGTTCTTC CASGWTAANEQFF TRBJ2-1 13 TRBV5-1 . .
TGTGCCAGCAGCGTAGATACTAGCGGGAGCACAGATACGCAGTATTTT CASSVDTSGSTDTQYF TRBJ2-3 16 TRBV9 . TRBD2
TGTGCCAGCAGCCCAGGGACAGCGGGCCTCACCGGGGAGCTGTTTTTT CASSPGTAGLTGELFF TRBJ2-2 16 TRBV9 . .
TGCGCCAGCAGCTTGACAGGGGTATCCTACAATGAGCAGTTCTTC CASSLTGVSYNEQFF TRBJ2-1 15 TRBV5-1 . TRBD1
. CASTFGQGAEHF TRBJ1-5 12 TRBV2 . .
TGTGCCAGCAGTGGGGACAGAGCCGGTGGCTACACCTTC CASSGDRAGGYTF TRBJ1-2 13 TRBV2 . TRBD1
TGTGCCAGTAGTATGACAGTTAACACTGAAGCTTTCTTT CASSMTVNTEAFF TRBJ1-1 13 TRBV19 . .
TGTGCCAGTAGTTTAGGAACCGGGACAGGAACGTCTGGGGCCAACGTCCTGACTTTC CASSLGTGTGTSGANVLTF TRBJ2-6 19 TRBV19 . TRBD1
TGTGCCAGCAGTGAAATTGTGTATAATGAGCAGTTCTTC CASSEIVYNEQFF TRBJ2-1 13 TRBV6-1 . .
TGTGCCAGCAGGGCAGGGGCCGTTTACGAGCAGTACTTC CASRAGAVYEQYF TRBJ2-7 13 TRBV27 medium-sized .
TGTGCCAGCAGTGGACCCTATGGGCTGGGAGGGGAGACTGAAGCTTTCTTT CASSGPYGLGGETEAFF TRBJ1-1 17 TRBV2 . .
TGTGCCAGCAGCGCCGTAGCGGGAGTGGTTGTAAATTTTGGAGAGCAGTTCTTC CASSAVAGVVVNFGEQFF TRBJ2-1 18 TRBV5-6 . TRBD2
TGTGCCAGCAGGGGTAACTTTGCGGGGGTGGGGGAGCTGTTTTTT CASRGNFAGVGELFF TRBJ2-2 15 TRBV27 . TRBD2
TGTGCCAGCAGTGCGGACAGGACCGGGGAGCTGTTTTTT CASSADRTGELFF TRBJ2-2 13 TRBV6-4 . TRBD1